Listed below are T cell receptor beta chains from one sample, sequenced in a study of T cell repertoires in cytomegalovirus infection. TCRdb independently ran MiXCR on the reads; one entry per CDR3 protein. Of just under 550,000 distinct CDR3 sequences in the sample, about 25% were seen once. The sample taken for sequencing was PBMCs. These receptor sequences come from a human donor in good health (CMV status not recorded). Some clones in this sample may be carry-over from other donors' samples. Both conserved end residues are part of each CDR3.

V	length	J	CDR3
TRBV6-2/TRBV6-3	15	TRBJ2-1	CASTGSGGRRNEQFF
TRBV7-9	15	TRBJ2-1	CASSQRAGVDNEQFF
TRBV7-2	14	TRBJ1-2	CASSLVGGTYGYTF
TRBV4-1	17	TRBJ2-1	CASSQEGAGGPYNEQFF
TRBV3-1	16	TRBJ2-1	CASSQGGRGWDNEQFF
TRBV4-1	14	TRBJ2-5	CASSPIAGGPGPYF
TRBV5-4	12	TRBJ2-1	CASSVSYNEQFF
TRBV6-6	13	TRBJ2-3	CASSYSLTDTQYF
TRBV20-1	16	TRBJ2-3	CSAPSHAGDLTDTQYF
TRBV28	15	TRBJ2-7	CASSPTGTNSYEQYF
TRBV15	14	TRBJ1-5	CATNHGNSNQPQHF
TRBV9	16	TRBJ2-1	CASSATSGSKSNEQFF
TRBV11-3	15	TRBJ2-1	CASSFDGRVLNEQFF
TRBV29-1	12	TRBJ1-1	CSGRPDNTEAFF
TRBV5-6	19	TRBJ2-2	CASSLAVLAGVDATGELFF
TRBV5-6	15	TRBJ1-1	CASYPGRGGQSEAFF
TRBV11-2	13	TRBJ1-2	CASSPGQDYGYTF
TRBV11-3	14	TRBJ1-1	CASSLAIPNTEAFF
TRBV6-2/TRBV6-3	16	TRBJ2-1	CASSYSTGELNNEQFF
TRBV7-2	15	TRBJ1-1	CASSLEVLMGTEAFF
TRBV29-1	12	TRBJ2-1	CSVTQGADEQFF
TRBV19	16	TRBJ1-4	CASSIGIRQQDEKLFF
TRBV20-1	14	TRBJ1-1	CSAQDRGVNTEAFF
TRBV6-6	13	TRBJ1-5	CASSQRSNQPQHF
TRBV20-1	15	TRBJ1-5	CSASPVGQESQPQHF
TRBV5-4	14	TRBJ2-1	CASSSTGGYNEQFF
TRBV6-1	16	TRBJ1-5	CASSENPTGSNQPQHF
TRBV7-9	13	TRBJ1-4	CASSLAGAEKLFF
TRBV20-1	10	TRBJ2-7	CSAPRSKQYF